This TCR beta chain originates from a study of neurological immune-mediated disorders. TCRdb called the 5' RACE reads again in MiXCR, with one record for every CDR3 protein. The table has about 35,000 distinct CDR3 sequences, 3.8% seen once. Whole-study findings and limits: In HTLV-1-associated myelopathy, TCR clonal expansion was greatest, whereas multiple sclerosis had the least, falling below healthy controls. The expanded clones of different subjects shared no CDR3 amino acid sequences (suggesting private repertoires in all groups). The repertoires of 18 of 34 multiple sclerosis patients fell into one related-CDR3 cluster (a possible signature) under phylogenetic grouping. For the multiple sclerosis repertoire cluster, no association with any clinical or MRI feature was found.

This clonotype appeared a few times. What it recognizes is unknown. Germline CDR1 reads LGHNA; CDR2 reads YSLEER. This CDR3 is built from 14 residues. V lost 0 bases, J lost 5 bases, and 10 bases lay in between. This clonotype originated in a man aged 25 to 40 with multiple sclerosis. The sample was PBMCs. This chain links TRBV4-3 with TRBJ2-5; no clear D. For the CDR3, the DNA is TGCGCCAGCAGCCAAGATACAGTGGGCGAGACCCAGTACTTC. Its translation is CASSQDTVGETQYF.